This T cell receptor beta chain appears in the sequencing data of a study of OX40 agonist ivuxolimab in advanced cancers. Study-level background: Intravenous ivuxolimab was administered to patients every 2 weeks at 0.01 to 10 mg/kg. With a range of about 23 to 85, age averaged approximately 64 years, and about 83% were male.

About this clone itself: The antigen remains undetermined.

Data came from immunoSEQ multiplex PCR; TCRdb stores just in-frame clones and leaves some out. The sample has tens of thousands of clones, 86% seen once; the top ten hold 2.6%. Notes on the study in general: There was clonal expansion of CD4+ and CD8+ blood T cells by week 6 at 0.1 to 3.0 mg/kg.

Germline V CDR1 and CDR2: SGHRS, YFSETQ. The V gene end was trimmed by 2 bases and the J gene end by 2 bases; junction bases not matched to a gene: 9. There are 17 residues in the CDR3. The sample was CD4+ or CD8+ T cells sorted from blood, taken in a trial of the OX40 agonist ivuxolimab. The chain carries TRBV5-1 and TRBJ2-1; 8 positions agree with TRBD2. The TCR sequence derives from an adult with an advanced solid tumor such as melanoma, head and neck, liver or kidney cancer. The CDR3 sequence is CASSFGLAGATYNEQFF. CDR3 bases: TGCGCCAGCAGCTTTGGACTAGCCGGGGCCACCTACAATGAGCAGTTCTTC. Filled out from reference TRBV5-1 and TRBJ2-1, the complete variable domain reads KAGVTQTPRYLIKTRGQQVTLSCSPISGHRSVSWYQQTPGQGLQFLFEYFSETQRNKGNFPGRFSGRQFSNSRSEMNVSTLELGDSALYLCASSFGLAGATYNEQFFGPGTRLTVL.